This entry features one T cell receptor (beta chain) sequence. Its antigen is still unknown. These data come from a study of cytomegalovirus exposure and HLA in healthy donors. Study results and caveats: Available immune exposure information covered CMV serostatus only. An analysis done earlier found most TCR beta V segments productive about 90% or about 30% of the time. The listing of roughly 160 TCR beta chains classed them as cytomegalovirus-associated.

Per germline, CDR1 GTSNPN and CDR2 SVGIG (reference sequence). The CDR3 length is 14 residues. V was pared by 1 base and J by 2 bases, with 12 bases between. The PCR had 60 Vbeta and 13 Jbeta primers. Clones were sequenced by immunoSEQ multiplex PCR, and TCRdb holds only the in-frame ones, with some missing. The ten top clones account for around 3.4%, within a sample of about 34,000 clones. The chain joins TRBV30 to TRBJ2-7; weak D call: TRBD1 (6 bases). The sequence was collected from a woman aged 40 to 50 in good health and CMV-seropositive. The sequencing input was PBMCs. Here the CDR3 DNA reads TGTGCCTGGAGTGAGCGAGGGGGTGCCTACGAGCAGTACTTC. Its translation: CAWSERGGAYEQYF.